Given below is one TCR beta chain in context. An end of the junction does not agree with germline; a read error may underlie this. Every sample yielded at least 6.5 million isolated PBMCs. Total RNA extraction produced at least 5 micrograms (per sample) for the study. Primers used in a second PCR of about 6 to 11 cycles were a sample-barcoded 5' primer and a J-beta primer mix. Per sample, CDR3-containing paired-end reads numbered at least 2.5 million. TCRdb processed the 5' RACE reads anew with MiXCR; each CDR3 protein has one entry. The table shows some 1.8 million distinct CDR3 sequences, with around 42% occurring only once. The sample originates from a study of blood T cells in healthy people across ages. Germline V CDR1 and CDR2: MGHRA, YSYEKL. The CDR3 is 15 residues long.

Sequencing was carried out using blood. This TCR was recovered from a human donor in good health. The J gene is TRBJ1-2, the V gene TRBV4-1; D remains ambiguous. CDR3 bases: TGCGTCAGCACCCCAAGGGAGATACGGCACTATGGCTACACCTTC. It translates to CVSTPREIRHYGYTF.